Listed below are T cell receptor beta chains from one sample, sequenced in a study of T cell responses to AZD1222 COVID-19 vaccine. The assay was immunoSEQ multiplex PCR, and TCRdb's table has in-frame clones only and misses some. The sample consists of roughly 150,000 clones, 88% of them appearing once. The sample was peripheral blood, taken on day 0 of AZD1222 vaccination. These receptors were taken from an adult in good health. Both conserved end residues are part of each CDR3. Each record gives: J gene, CDR3 length, V gene, clone size, D gene, CDR3 protein. D genes are given only for firm matches. Size values are once, few and many counts, or a class for expanded clones, and some rows have none.

TRBJ2-1,14,TRBV27,-,-,CASESVGSYNEQFF
TRBJ1-1,17,TRBV5-1,-,-,CASSFYRGGRENTEAFF
TRBJ2-2,15,TRBV30,-,TRBD2,CAWTRAGENTGELFF
TRBJ1-2,17,TRBV11-2,-,TRBD1,CASSLEPRDRGRYGYTF
TRBJ2-1,15,TRBV27,-,TRBD2,CASSPLAGGSDEQFF
TRBJ2-7,12,TRBV30,-,TRBD1,CASDRVGYEQYF
TRBJ2-7,15,TRBV10-3,-,TRBD2,CAISPGLAGEREQYF
TRBJ1-6,13,TRBV12-3/TRBV12-4,-,-,CASSLVGGAALHF
TRBJ2-3,15,TRBV29-1,-,-,CSVDLLGTSTDTQYF
TRBJ1-2,15,TRBV6-2/TRBV6-3,-,-,CASSYSTQGNYGYTF
TRBJ2-2,16,TRBV7-3,-,TRBD2,CASSSAGTKNPGELFF
TRBJ2-7,14,TRBV6-5,-,-,CASSYGRNSYEQYF
TRBJ2-1,16,TRBV6-2/TRBV6-3,-,TRBD2,CASSRASGRGGNEQFF
TRBJ2-7,13,TRBV7-9,-,-,CASSLRPYYEQYF
TRBJ2-5,17,TRBV10-3,once,TRBD2,CAISQGLAGGSQETQYF
TRBJ1-6,13,TRBV6-5,-,-,CASYRDTSSPLHF
TRBJ2-2,14,TRBV4-3,-,-,CASSRARNTGELFF
TRBJ2-2,17,TRBV24-1,-,TRBD1,CATSLPPGQGGTGELFF
TRBJ2-2,16,TRBV24-1,-,-,CATSRDGGPNTGELFF
TRBJ1-5,14,TRBV28,-,-,CASSFYQDHQPQHF
TRBJ1-1,16,TRBV5-5,-,-,CASSFRAPGQNTEAFF
TRBJ2-2,16,TRBV9,-,TRBD1,CASSDTGGSVTGELFF
TRBJ2-3,14,TRBV19,-,-,CASSIGLISDTQYF
TRBJ1-3,16,TRBV19,-,TRBD1,CASSTTGGFSGNTIYF
TRBJ1-5,17,TRBV28,-,TRBD1,CASSLLQGRLIVQPQHF
TRBJ2-5,15,TRBV3-1/TRBV3-2,-,-,CASSQDPKGCETQYF
TRBJ1-1,14,TRBV7-2,-,-,CASSFGIPNTEAFF
TRBJ1-4,16,TRBV4-2,few,TRBD1,CASSQESGQGYEKLFF
TRBJ1-1,14,TRBV5-6,-,-,CASSPTGRNTEAFF
TRBJ2-7,14,TRBV7-9,-,-,CASSSDRTTVEQYF
TRBJ2-2,14,TRBV30,-,TRBD1,CAGGTGGNTGELFF
TRBJ2-1,17,TRBV7-9,once,TRBD2,CASSGLTSGSSYNEQFF
TRBJ1-5,18,TRBV4-2,-,-,CASSHQGRGGGSNQPQHF
TRBJ2-7,13,TRBV6-5,once,-,CASSFGREYEQYF
TRBJ2-1,17,TRBV5-1,-,TRBD2,CASSLETSGIRYNEQFF
TRBJ1-4,15,TRBV6-5,-,-,CASTPTGPTNEKLFF
TRBJ2-7,15,TRBV30,-,TRBD2,CAWSYPSGRAHEQYF
TRBJ2-1,11,TRBV12-3/TRBV12-4,-,-,CASSWVGEQFF
TRBJ2-1,13,TRBV7-8,-,-,CASTRRGSNEQFF
TRBJ1-4,16,TRBV9,-,-,CASSLPTGLANEKLFF
TRBJ2-3,13,TRBV10-3,few,TRBD2,CAIMGGGTDTQYF